These 10 T cell receptor beta chains share one sample of origin, sequenced in a study of beta chain features in type 1 diabetes. Expressed TCRB transcripts were sequenced because the entire RNA isolate underwent reverse transcription. Produced via immunoSEQ multiplex PCR; TCRdb's table is partial and in-frame only. The table has 600,000 to 700,000 clones, around 15% seen once. Study findings and constraints: Type 1 diabetes patients had moderately but significantly shorter TCRB CDR3s in all four CD4+ subsets.

For these receptors, no antigen is known. The sequenced material came from naive CD4+ T cells from blood. The receptor set was obtained from a young man with type 1 diabetes.

This clone was recorded a few times. The CDR3 nucleotides are TGTGCCAGCAGAACATCCGGACAGAACTATGGCTACACCTTC. Its protein is CASRTSGQNYGYTF. The V and J genes are TRBV28 and TRBJ1-2, with a weak D call TRBD1 (6 bases). This CDR3 comprises 14 residues. Trimming shortened V by 6 bases and J by 2 bases, and 13 bases separated the two germline ends. Germline loops: CDR1 MDHEN, CDR2 SYDVKM.

This clone was found many times. The V and J genes are TRBV14 and TRBJ1-5; D gene unclear. The CDR3 contains 13 residues. The V end was cut by 6 bases, the J end by 7 bases, with 13 bases between. Germline CDR1 reads SGHDN; CDR2 reads FVKESK. The CDR3 protein is CASSGDFGQPQHF. The DNA for the CDR3 is TGTGCCAGCAGTGGAGACTTCGGGCAGCCCCAGCATTTT.

J is TRBJ2-7 and V is TRBV19; perhaps TRBD2 as D (5 bases). This CDR3 contains 17 residues. V shed 0 bases and J shed 1 base, with 16 bases lying between them. CDR1 and CDR2 (germline): LNHDA, SQIVND (reference sequence). The CDR3 spells CASSIDRGRSPSYEQYF. As DNA, the CDR3 is TGTGCCAGTAGTATAGATCGGGGAAGATCGCCTTCCTACGAGCAGTACTTC.

This clone was observed a few times. The V and J genes are TRBV5-4 and TRBJ2-2; either TRBD1 or TRBD2 may fit D (5 bases each). V was pared by 1 base and J by 1 base, with 11 bases between. The CDR3 totals 16 residues. Germline-derived CDR1 and CDR2 are SGHNT and YYREEE (reference sequence). In nucleotides, the CDR3 is TGTGCCAGCAGCTTGAGGAGGCAGGGGAACACCGGGGAGCTGTTTTTT. Translation: CASSLRRQGNTGELFF.

This sequence joins TRBV4-2 and TRBJ1-2; a possible D gene is TRBD1 (5 bases). There are 16 residues in the CDR3. Per germline, CDR1 LGHNA and CDR2 YNFKEQ. The V and J ends lost 3 bases and 0 bases respectively, with 14 bases between them. CDR3 in amino acids: CASSQGQGTSNYGYTF. The CDR3, as DNA: TGTGCCAGCAGCCAGGGTCAGGGAACATCTAACTATGGCTACACCTTC.

This clone has a handful of counts. V gene TRBV4-1 combines with J gene TRBJ1-2, with 7 nucleotides matching TRBD1. The trim removed 0 bases at V and 4 bases at J, leaving 5 bases unmatched. This CDR3 has 15 amino acids. Germline V gene sequence: CDR1 MGHRA, CDR2 YSYEKL. The CDR3 DNA is TGCGCCAGCAGCCAAGAGACAGGGCTCTTCTATGGCTACACCTTC. Translated: CASSQETGLFYGYTF.

This clone has only a few counts. The rearrangement uses TRBV30 and TRBJ2-7; D possibly corresponds to TRBD2 (6 bases). The CDR3 runs to 13 residues. Trimming took off 5 bases at V and 2 bases at J, with 13 bases between the two ends. Germline CDR1 and CDR2: GTSNPN and SVGIG (reference sequence). The CDR3: CAWCSGWTYEQYF. The CDR3 nucleotides are TGTGCCTGGTGTAGCGGTTGGACCTACGAGCAGTACTTC.

Of note for this clone: One end of the junction is discordant with germline, which a read error may explain. The sample holds other DNA sequences that translate to the same CDR3. This chain uses TRBV30 with TRBJ2-7, with D possibly TRBD1 on 6 matching bases. The CDR3 spans 12 residues. The germline gives CDR1 GTSNPN, CDR2 SVGIG (reference sequence). The CDR3 DNA sequence: TGTGCCTGGAGTAAGACAGGTTACGAGCAGTACTTT. Translating it yields CAWSKTGYEQYF.

The chain is built from TRBV30 and TRBJ1-4; D remains unclear. V lost 0 bases and J 8 bases, leaving 7 bases between the germline ends. The germline V gene has CDR1 GTSNPN and CDR2 SVGIG (reference sequence). This CDR3 region has 12 residues. The CDR3 DNA sequence: TGTGCCTGGAGTGTACAATCCGAAAAACTGTTTTTT. As protein: CAWSVQSEKLFF. The full variable domain, in which reference TRBV30 and TRBJ1-4 provide the parts outside the CDR3, is SQTIHQWPATLVQPVGSPLSLECTVEGTSNPNLYWYRQAAGRGLQLLFYSVGIGQISSEVPQNLSASRPQDRQFILSSKKLLLSDSGFYLCAWSVQSEKLFFGSGTQLSVL.

The rearrangement links TRBV30 to TRBJ1-1; D call uncertain. Germline values: CDR1 GTSNPN, CDR2 SVGIG (reference sequence). V gave up 6 bases and J gave up 0 bases, with 5 bases separating them. The CDR3 consists of 11 residues. The CDR3 loop is CACVVNTEAFF. The DNA for the CDR3 is TGTGCCTGTGTGGTGAACACTGAAGCTTTCTTT.